This TCR beta chain comes out of a study of blood T cell repertoires in COVID-19. Produced via immunoSEQ multiplex PCR; TCRdb's table is partial and in-frame only. The sample carries some 160,000 clones, around 79% recorded once. Those enrolled, adults aged about 18 to 89 years, came from some 25 US areas. The V gene's germline CDR1 is SNHLY and CDR2 FYNNEI. V lost 0 bases and J lost 5, with 12 bases in between. The CDR3 is made up of 15 amino acids. Sequencing input: PBMCs or T cells enriched from blood (not recorded which). The sequence derives from a woman in her seventies in a cohort exposed to, infected with or recovered from COVID-19 (not recorded which). The gene calls are TRBV2 and TRBJ2-3; D is undetermined. CDR3 DNA: TGTGCCAGCAGTGAAGCTTCCGGGTTCGGAGATACGCAGTATTTT. This sequence encodes CASSEASGFGDTQYF. Combining the CDR3 with reference TRBV2 and TRBJ2-3 gives the whole variable domain EPEVTQTPSHQVTQMGQEVILRCVPISNHLYFYWYRQILGQKVEFLVSFYNNEISEKSEIFDDQFSVERPDGSNFTLKIRSTKLEDSAMYFCASSEASGFGDTQYFGPGTRLTVL.